The 29 T cell receptor beta chains below all came from one sample that was sequenced in a study of cytomegalovirus exposure and HLA in healthy donors. 60 Vbeta and 13 Jbeta primers were used in PCR. Sequencing was performed with immunoSEQ multiplex PCR; in TCRdb, only in-frame clones are kept and a portion is missing. Here the sample spans fewer than 250,000 clones, 60% to 80% being singletons. The sequenced material came from PBMCs. These receptors were collected from a male donor in good health and CMV-seronegative.

This clone was observed a handful of times. V usage is TRBV18 and J usage is TRBJ1-3; D is perhaps TRBD1 (5 bases). The CDR3 is made up of 15 amino acids. V lost 3 bases to trimming and J lost 3 bases, with 12 bases between them. From germline, CDR1 is KGHSH and CDR2 LQKENI. This CDR3 reads CASSPRGGGGNTIYF. The CDR3 DNA reads TGTGCCAGCTCACCCCGCGGGGGGGGTGGAAACACCATATATTTT.

In its sample, this clone was seen a few times. V is TRBV12-5 and J is TRBJ2-1; 8 bases line up with TRBD1. V was pared by 1 base and J by 9 bases, with 8 bases of the junction left unmatched. Per the germline V gene, CDR1 is LGHNT and CDR2 is FRNRAP. The CDR3 runs 15 residues. The CDR3 spells CASGLATGQGSEQFF. In DNA form, the CDR3 reads TGTGCTAGTGGTTTGGCTACAGGACAGGGAAGTGAGCAGTTCTTC.

The rearrangement links TRBV5-4 to TRBJ1-4, with no clear D. This CDR3 has 14 amino acids. The V end was cut by 4 bases, the J end by 4 bases, with 11 bases between. Germline CDR1 SGHNT, CDR2 YYREEE (reference sequence). In nucleotides, the CDR3 is TGTGCCAGCAGCCGAGGTGGTTTTAATGAAAAACTGTTTTTT. It yields the protein CASSRGGFNEKLFF.

The chain couples TRBV15 to TRBJ1-1; D is ambiguous. Trimming left V 0 bases short and J 4 bases short, with 9 bases between. CDR1 and CDR2 (germline): LNHNV, YYDKDF (reference sequence). The CDR3 is made up of 14 amino acids. The CDR3 protein is CATSRDPGSTEAFF. The CDR3 DNA reads as TGTGCCACCAGCAGAGACCCGGGTAGCACTGAAGCTTTCTTT. Supplemented by reference TRBV15 and TRBJ1-1, the full variable domain reads DAMVIQNPRYQVTQFGKPVTLSCSQTLNHNVMYWYQQKSSQAPKLLFHYYDKDFNNEADTPDNFQSRRPNTSFCFLDIRSPGLGDTAMYLCATSRDPGSTEAFFGQGTRLTVV.

The chain couples TRBV7-8 to TRBJ2-7; D perhaps matches TRBD1 (6 bases). CDR1 and CDR2 from the germline V gene are SGHVS and FQNEAQ. The CDR3 runs to 17 residues. Trimming removed 5 bases from V and 0 bases from J, with 20 bases in between. In DNA, the CDR3 is TGTGCCAGCAGCCATACCATACTAAGGGGGAACTCCTACGAGCAGTACTTC. Residues: CASSHTILRGNSYEQYF.

The gene calls are TRBV28 and TRBJ2-2, with 8 bases lining up with TRBD1. From germline, CDR1 is MDHEN and CDR2 SYDVKM. V was clipped by 6 bases and J by 4 bases; unmatched bases: 1. The CDR3 contains 13 residues. CDR3 bases: TGTGCCAGCAGCAGGGGGCTCACCGGGGAGCTGTTTTTT. Amino acids: CASSRGLTGELFF.

The chain uses TRBV28 and TRBJ2-2, with a weak D call TRBD1 (6 bases). This CDR3 has 16 residues. Germline V CDR1 and CDR2: MDHEN, SYDVKM. The ends were cut back, 7 bases at V and 1 base at J, with 16 bases in the middle. The DNA of the CDR3 is TGTGCCAGCATCATAGGGGGATATCAGAACACCGGGGAGCTGTTTTTT. The encoded protein is CASIIGGYQNTGELFF.

Only one count was recorded for this clone. This chain's CDR3 is CASSPRNEQFF. The CDR3 nucleotides read TGTGCCAGCAGTCCGCGGAATGAGCAGTTCTTC. The rearrangement uses TRBV6-6 and TRBJ2-1; D ambiguous. The germline V gene encodes CDR1 MNHNY and CDR2 SVGAGI (reference sequence). The CDR3 is made up of 11 amino acids. The V end was cut by 5 bases, the J end by 7 bases, with 6 bases between.

The chain employs TRBV30 and TRBJ2-3, with TRBD2 matching 12 bases. The CDR3 contains 15 residues. Germline lookup yields CDR1 GTSNPN and CDR2 SVGIG (reference sequence). The V and J ends lost 5 bases and 0 bases, in that order; junction bases with no gene match: 3. The CDR3 DNA sequence: TGTGCCTGGGGACTAGCGGGATCTAGCACAGATACGCAGTATTTT. Amino acids: CAWGLAGSSTDTQYF.

The genes are TRBV9 and TRBJ1-1; D may be TRBD1 (6 bases). Trimming cost V 2 bases and J 8 bases, with 7 bases left between them. The CDR3 is made up of 11 amino acids. Germline V gene sequence: CDR1 SGDLS, CDR2 YYNGEE. The CDR3 DNA reads as TGTGCCAGCAGCGTCGGACAGGAAGCTTTCTTT. Amino acids: CASSVGQEAFF.

The chain is built from TRBV7-3 and TRBJ2-1; the match to TRBD1 covers 9 bases. The CDR3 extends over 15 amino acids. The junction had 1 base not matched to a gene; V was cut back by 1 base and J by 3 bases. Per the germline V gene, CDR1 is SGHTA and CDR2 is FQGTGA. The CDR3 is CASSLKTGGYNEQFF. CDR3 DNA: TGTGCCAGCAGCTTAAAGACAGGGGGCTACAATGAGCAGTTCTTC.

This clone was seen only once. The chain uses TRBV18 and TRBJ2-7; D may be TRBD1 (6 bases). V shed 0 bases and J shed 3 bases, with 9 bases lying between them. This CDR3 spans 14 amino acids. CDR1 KGHSH and CDR2 LQKENI come from the germline V gene. The CDR3 DNA is TGTGCCAGCTCACCACCGGCAGGGGACTACGAGCAGTACTTC. Amino acid sequence: CASSPPAGDYEQYF.

V gene TRBV5-6 combines with J gene TRBJ2-1, with TRBD1 identical over 8 bases. Germline-derived CDR1 and CDR2 are SGHDT and YYEEEE. The CDR3 runs to 17 residues. V gave up 0 bases and J gave up 4 bases; unmatched junction bases: 9. In DNA form, the CDR3 reads TGTGCCAGCAGCTTGGCCTTTAGGCAGGGGGCTTACAATGAGCAGTTCTTC. It yields the protein CASSLAFRQGAYNEQFF.

The rearrangement uses TRBV15 and TRBJ2-7, with 10 bases aligning to TRBD1. Per the germline V gene, CDR1 is LNHNV and CDR2 is YYDKDF (reference sequence). The CDR3 is 17 amino acids. With 3 bases clipped from V and 3 bases from J, the junction kept 11 bases outside the gene matches. CDR3 nucleotides: TGTGCCACCAGCAGTTCTCCCGGGACAGGGGCAATCTACGAGCAGTACTTC. It is translated as CATSSSPGTGAIYEQYF. Full variable domain (outside the CDR3, taken from reference TRBV15 and TRBJ2-7): DAMVIQNPRYQVTQFGKPVTLSCSQTLNHNVMYWYQQKSSQAPKLLFHYYDKDFNNEADTPDNFQSRRPNTSFCFLDIRSPGLGDTAMYLCATSSSPGTGAIYEQYFGPGTRLTVT.

The V gene is TRBV28, the J gene TRBJ1-5, with 10 bases fitting TRBD1. The CDR3 sequence is 17 residues long. Germline values: CDR1 MDHEN, CDR2 SYDVKM. The J segment lost 5 bases and the V segment lost 1 base, leaving 8 bases of the junction unmatched. DNA for the CDR3: TGTGCCAGCAGTTTATTTGGGGGACAGGGGATCGATCAGCCCCAGCATTTT. It is translated as CASSLFGGQGIDQPQHF.

The rearrangement joins TRBV19 to TRBJ2-5; a possible D gene is TRBD1 (6 bases). CDR1 LNHDA and CDR2 SQIVND come from the germline V gene (reference sequence). This CDR3 spans 15 amino acids. V lost 3 bases, J lost 9 bases, and 20 bases lay in between. The CDR3 spells CASSMGAPYGAAQYF. The CDR3 coding sequence is TGTGCCAGTAGTATGGGGGCCCCTTATGGGGCGGCCCAGTACTTC.

V gene TRBV29-1 combines with J gene TRBJ2-7; unclear D gene. The germline V and J ends were trimmed by 0 bases and 2 bases, with 11 bases remaining between them. The CDR3 runs 14 residues. Germline V gene lookup returns CDR1 SQVTM and CDR2 ANQGSEA. The CDR3 DNA follows: TGCAGCGTTGAAGATAGGTCAGGTACCTACGAGCAGTACTTC. Its translation is CSVEDRSGTYEQYF.

V and J are TRBV4-2 and TRBJ2-5, with TRBD2 matching 12 bases. The CDR3 length is 15 residues. With 4 bases clipped from V and 5 bases from J, the junction kept 5 bases outside the gene matches. The germline V gene encodes CDR1 LGHNA and CDR2 YNFKEQ. The CDR3 loop reads CASSPRTSGDETQYF. CDR3 nucleotide sequence: TGTGCCAGCAGCCCTAGGACTAGCGGGGATGAGACCCAGTACTTC.

The chain has TRBV6-7 and TRBJ1-5; tentative D call: TRBD1 (5 bases). TRBV6-7 is noted as an ORF with a role that remains uncertain. The CDR3 has 13 amino acids. V was trimmed by 10 bases and J by 4 bases, leaving 14 bases between them. The DNA for the CDR3 is TGTGCCATCCAATTACAGGAGAATCAGCCCCAGCATTTT. It is translated as CAIQLQENQPQHF.

This chain connects TRBV13 to TRBJ2-3, with 10 positions matching TRBD2. Losses at the gene ends were 5 bases for V and 3 bases for J; bases not matched to a gene: 11. This CDR3 contains 17 residues. Per the germline V gene, CDR1 is PRHDT and CDR2 is FYEKMQ (reference sequence). The CDR3 region is CASSGGLAGAGTDTQYF. For the CDR3, the DNA is TGTGCCAGCAGCGGGGGCCTAGCGGGGGCGGGGACAGATACGCAGTATTTT.

The chain has TRBV6-6 and TRBJ2-3; possibly TRBD1 for D (6 bases). CDR1 is MNHNY and CDR2 is SVGAGI in the germline V gene (reference sequence). This CDR3 has 16 residues. V lost 2 bases and J 4 bases, leaving 16 bases between the germline ends. The CDR3 protein is CASSYLITGSSDTQYF. CDR3 sequence (DNA): TGTGCCAGCAGTTACCTTATTACAGGGAGTTCAGATACGCAGTATTTT.

J is TRBJ1-2 and V is TRBV30; 10 bases align to TRBD1. CDR1 is GTSNPN and CDR2 is SVGIG in the germline V gene (reference sequence). The length of the CDR3 is 17 residues. J was trimmed by 0 bases and V by 5 bases; bases with no gene match: 12. The CDR3 DNA reads TGTGCCTGGTTAGACAGGGGGCCAGGTGGCCCTAACTATGGCTACACCTTC. It encodes CAWLDRGPGGPNYGYTF.

This chain connects TRBV5-4 to TRBJ2-3; maybe TRBD2 (6 bases). The ends were cut back, 2 bases at V and 0 bases at J, with 10 bases in the middle. This CDR3 spans 15 amino acids. Germline CDR1 and CDR2: SGHNT and YYREEE (reference sequence). This CDR3 reads CASSFGGASTDTQYF. In nucleotides, the CDR3 is TGTGCCAGCAGCTTTGGCGGGGCTAGCACAGATACGCAGTATTTT.

This clone was counted a single time. This chain uses TRBV7-8 with TRBJ1-3; D uncertain. The germline gives CDR1 SGHVS, CDR2 FQNEAQ. There are 14 residues in the CDR3. Trimming took off 5 bases at V and 0 bases at J, with 8 bases between the two ends. Written as DNA, the CDR3 is TGTGCCAGCAGCCCACATAACTCTGGAAACACCATATATTTT. Amino acids: CASSPHNSGNTIYF.

The chain carries TRBV7-9 and TRBJ1-5; 9 nucleotides match TRBD1. J lost 3 bases, V lost 6 bases, and 3 bases had no gene match. This CDR3 is 14 amino acids long. CDR1 is SEHNR and CDR2 is FQNEAQ in the germline V gene (reference sequence). The CDR3 DNA reads TGTGCCAGCAGTTGGGACAGGGCCAATCAGCCCCAGCATTTT. Amino acid sequence: CASSWDRANQPQHF. Variable domain in full (rest from reference TRBV7-9 and TRBJ1-5): DTGVSQNPRHKITKRGQNVTFRCDPISEHNRLYWYRQTLGQGPEFLTYFQNEAQLEKSRLLSDRFSAERPKGSFSTLEIQRTEQGDSAMYLCASSWDRANQPQHFGDGTRLSIL.

The V gene is TRBV4-2, the J gene TRBJ1-2, with 7 bases that match TRBD1. The CDR3 is 15 residues long. With 3 bases clipped from V and 1 base from J, the junction kept 5 bases outside the gene matches. Germline lookup yields CDR1 LGHNA and CDR2 YNFKEQ. The CDR3 loop is CASSHNAGGNYGYTF. CDR3 sequence (DNA): TGTGCCAGCAGCCATAACGCAGGGGGTAACTATGGCTACACCTTC.

On this clone itself: Sequence at one end of the junction differs from germline and may be a read error. V usage is TRBV7-7 and J usage is TRBJ2-1; 8 bases align to TRBD2. This CDR3 is built from 16 residues. Germline values: CDR1 SSHAT, CDR2 FNYEAQ (reference sequence). DNA of the CDR3: TGTGCTAGCAGCTTAGCGGGTAGCGGGAAGGGCAATGAGCAGTTCTTC. The encoded protein is CASSLAGSGKGNEQFF.

This clone has just one count. The chain combines TRBV27 with TRBJ2-7, with 7 bases aligning to TRBD1. The trim removed 5 bases at V and 3 bases at J, leaving 7 bases unmatched. This CDR3 region has 14 residues. Looked up from germline, CDR1 is MNHEY and CDR2 is SMNVEV (reference sequence). This CDR3 is CASSLTGTNYEQYF. The CDR3 DNA sequence: TGTGCCAGCAGTCTGACAGGGACAAACTACGAGCAGTACTTC.

Here the CDR3 reads CASSAGTSGDEQYF. The CDR3 DNA reads TGTGCCAGCAGCGCCGGGACTAGCGGGGACGAGCAGTACTTC. The J gene is TRBJ2-7, the V gene TRBV9; 13 bases are a match to TRBD2. The CDR3 length is 14 residues. Looked up from germline, CDR1 is SGDLS and CDR2 is YYNGEE. V was clipped by 3 bases and J by 5 bases; unmatched bases: 2.